These T cell receptor beta chains were read from a single sample in a study of radiotherapy plus CTLA-4 blockade in lung cancer. Clones were read by immunoSEQ multiplex PCR, and TCRdb kept only the in-frame ones, dropping some. The sample lists around 26,000 clones; 71% were seen once. The input for sequencing was peripheral blood, taken from a patient treated with radiotherapy plus ipilimumab. These receptors were collected from a human donor with non-small cell lung cancer whose response to radiotherapy plus ipilimumab could not be evaluated. Each CDR3 is given with its conserved first and last residue. D genes are given only for firm matches. Size tells how often a clone was seen (once, few, many) or the class of an expanded clone, and some rows leave it out.

j_call,clone_size,v_call,d_call,cdr3_aa,cdr3_nt
TRBJ2-1,.,TRBV7-2,.,CASSLVNGARGYNEQFF,TGTGCCAGCAGCTTAGTGAATGGGGCGCGGGGATACAATGAGCAGTTCTTC
TRBJ2-5,once,TRBV5-1,.,CASSLGSSGGPKPQYF,TGCGCCAGCAGCTTGGGCAGTAGCGGAGGGCCGAAGCCCCAGTACTTC
TRBJ1-2,.,TRBV7-9,.,CASRVRRGHGYTF,TGTGCCAGCCGCGTTCGCAGGGGACATGGCTACACCTTC
TRBJ2-3,few,TRBV28,.,CASGDTDTQYF,TGTGCCAGCGGAGACACAGATACGCAGTATTTT
TRBJ2-1,.,TRBV19,TRBD2,CASIKGLAGGFSEQFF,TGTGCCAGTATCAAGGGACTAGCGGGAGGGTTCAGTGAGCAGTTCTTC
TRBJ2-5,.,TRBV5-4,TRBD2,CASSLGGRMQETQYF,TGTGCCAGCAGTCTGGGGGGGAGGATGCAAGAGACCCAGTACTTC
TRBJ2-7,.,TRBV5-6,.,CASSLHGGRLGEQYF,TGTGCCAGCAGCTTGCACGGGGGGCGCTTAGGCGAGCAGTACTTC
TRBJ1-2,few,TRBV18,TRBD1,CASSSRQGLTNYGYTF,TGTGCCAGCTCATCACGACAGGGTCTAACCAACTATGGCTACACCTTC
TRBJ2-6,few,TRBV9,.,CASTVGLGANVLTF,TGTGCCAGCACCGTGGGGCTTGGGGCCAACGTCCTGACTTTC
TRBJ2-7,few,TRBV7-2,TRBD2,CASSSMGLAGSEQYF,TGTGCCAGCAGCTCGATGGGACTAGCGGGATCCGAGCAGTACTTC
TRBJ2-7,.,TRBV18,TRBD1,CASSPGQGSSYEQYF,TGTGCCAGCTCACCGGGACAGGGGAGCTCCTACGAGCAGTACTTC
TRBJ2-1,.,TRBV6-5,TRBD2,CASSNRLAGAYEQFF,TGTGCCAGCAGTAATAGACTAGCGGGAGCCTATGAGCAGTTCTTC
TRBJ2-7,few,TRBV5-1,.,CASSPTLMRRSYEQYF,TGCGCCAGCAGCCCGACTTTGATGCGGCGGTCTTACGAGCAGTACTTC
TRBJ2-7,few,TRBV5-4,TRBD1,CASSLALGQREQYF,TGTGCCAGCAGCTTGGCCTTGGGACAGCGCGAGCAGTACTTC
TRBJ2-1,.,TRBV25-1,.,CASSPRTGPGLEQFF,TGTGCCAGCAGTCCTCGGACAGGGCCGGGACTAGAGCAGTTCTTC
TRBJ1-4,once,TRBV7-9,.,CASSLVRDFIGAEEKLFF,TGTGCCAGCAGCTTAGTAAGGGACTTCATCGGGGCAGAGGAAAAACTGTTTTTT
TRBJ2-5,.,TRBV6-1,.,CASSVTGSETQYF,TGTGCCAGCAGTGTCACAGGGTCGGAGACCCAGTACTTC